This TCR beta chain was sequenced in a study of T cell responses to AZD1222 COVID-19 vaccine. TCRdb keeps only in-frame clones here, not all; method: immunoSEQ multiplex PCR. The sample has about 260,000 clones; 93% are singletons. CDR3 size: 13 residues. From germline, CDR1 is SGHRS and CDR2 YFSETQ. The germline V and J ends were trimmed by 4 bases and 4 bases, with 11 bases remaining between them. J is TRBJ1-1 and V is TRBV5-1; D gene ambiguous. This clonotype was obtained from an adult in good health. This specimen was peripheral blood, taken on day 0 of AZD1222 vaccination. The CDR3 sequence is CASSRKEGTEAFF. The CDR3 bases are TGCGCCAGCAGCCGTAAAGAGGGCACTGAAGCTTTCTTT.